This T cell receptor (beta chain) was found in a study of T cell repertoires in aging, cancer and after chemotherapy. Study-wide results and limits: Age-matched healthy donors had significantly more diverse, less clonal blood TCR repertoires than untreated cancer patients.

This clonotype appeared a few times. Its antigen remains unknown. TCR beta rearrangements were amplified from peripheral blood genomic DNA. A mixed TRB-A/B primer pool amplified rearranged TRB by multiplex touch-down PCR. TCRdb re-called the multiplex PCR reads through MiXCR, storing one row per CDR3 protein. The sample comprises about 1,200 distinct CDR3 sequences, about a quarter of which are singletons, and almost 80% rests with the top ten. Germline V gene data show CDR1 as KGHSH and CDR2 as LQKENI. With 5 bases clipped from V and 4 bases from J, the junction kept 9 bases outside the gene matches. The CDR3 totals 15 residues.

The V gene is TRBV18, the J gene TRBJ2-3; 7 bases match TRBD1. This receptor was taken from a human donor with a blood cancer. Sequences were obtained from blood. The CDR3, as DNA: TGTGCCAGCTCAACCAGACAGGGCATGGCAGATACGCAGTATTTT. This gives the protein CASSTRQGMADTQYF.